The 9 T cell receptor beta chains presented below share a single source sample, sequenced in a study of blood T cell repertoires in COVID-19. Generated by immunoSEQ multiplex PCR, the TCRdb table keeps only in-frame clones and is missing some. Here the sample spans over 90,000 clones, 70% to 90% being singletons. The sequenced sample was peripheral blood. Receptor source: a woman aged 60-75 years with acute or convalescent COVID-19.

CDR3 nucleotide sequence: TGTGCCACCGTTAGCGGGACCGCCCACAATGAGCAGTTCTTC. Translating it yields CATVSGTAHNEQFF. The chain employs TRBV28 and TRBJ2-1, with 8 bases identical to TRBD2. The CDR3 extends over 14 amino acids. The V gene's germline CDR1 is MDHEN and CDR2 SYDVKM. The V gene end was trimmed by 10 bases and the J gene end by 5 bases; junction bases not matched to a gene: 10.

This clone was observed a few times. This rearrangement joins TRBV27 to TRBJ2-7, with 8 bases identical to TRBD1. The CDR3 runs 14 residues. Germline V lookup: CDR1 MNHEY, CDR2 SMNVEV (reference sequence). Trimming cost V 5 bases and J 2 bases; bases outside gene matches: 5. DNA for the CDR3: TGTGCCAGCAGTCCCAGACAGGGGACCTACGAGCAGTACGTC. Its translation is CASSPRQGTYEQYV.

This clone occurred once. The V call is TRBV6-5, the J call TRBJ1-1, with 8 bases lining up with TRBD1. Germline trimming cut 0 bases from V and 6 bases from J; bases unmatched to any gene: 6. CDR3 size: 15 residues. Germline V gene sequence: CDR1 MNHEY, CDR2 SVGAGI. CDR3 amino acids: CASSYSSGTGAEAFF. CDR3 in DNA: TGTGCCAGCAGTTACTCGTCCGGGACAGGAGCTGAAGCTTTCTTT.

This clone was counted a few times. This chain connects TRBV9 to TRBJ2-1, with 12 bases lining up with TRBD2. Germline-derived CDR1 and CDR2 are SGDLS and YYNGEE. Unmatched junction bases numbered 5, after V lost 4 bases and J lost 6 bases. The CDR3 is 15 residues long. CDR3 DNA sequence: TGTGCCAGCAGCCCCGGGACTAGCGGGTCCAATGAGCAGTTCTTC. This codes for CASSPGTSGSNEQFF.

This chain connects TRBV19 to TRBJ1-2; D gene uncertain. Germline V CDR1 and CDR2: LNHDA, SQIVND (reference sequence). V was clipped by 3 bases and J by 6 bases, with 14 bases between them. The CDR3 extends over 14 amino acids. The CDR3 here is CASSIGQVVDGYTF. The CDR3 bases are TGTGCCAGTAGTATCGGTCAGGTAGTAGATGGCTACACCTTC.

The chain uses TRBV11-1 and TRBJ1-2, with 10 bases that match TRBD1. This CDR3 region has 14 residues. Unmatched junction bases numbered 4, after V lost 3 bases and J lost 6 bases. In germline, CDR1 is SGHAT, CDR2 FQDESV (reference sequence). DNA of the CDR3: TGTGCCAGCAGCTTTTTCGGGACAGGGGATGGCTACACCTTC. Amino acid sequence: CASSFFGTGDGYTF.

V usage is TRBV6-2 or TRBV6-3 and J usage is TRBJ1-2; D unclear. The germline gives CDR1 MNHEY, CDR2 SVGEGT. The CDR3 spans 15 residues. Deletions cut 3 bases from V and 7 bases from J, with 18 bases between. The CDR3 DNA reads as TGTGCCAGCAGTTATTCGATCCCCGGTATTAGTGGCTACACCTTC. Translated: CASSYSIPGISGYTF.

This clone was counted between two and nine times. This chain connects TRBV3-1 (or the pseudogene TRBV3-2) to TRBJ1-6; 9 bases map to TRBD1. The CDR3 is 15 residues long. With V trimmed by 4 bases and J by 10 bases, 8 bases remained unmatched. CDR1 is LGHDT, CDR2 YNNKEL, per germline (reference sequence). The CDR3 region is CASSPQGQGRSPLHF. The CDR3 DNA is TGTGCCAGCAGCCCCCAGGGACAGGGAAGATCACCCCTCCACTTT.

This chain links TRBV19 with TRBJ1-4; 10 positions match TRBD1. J lost 7 bases, V lost 4 bases, and 6 bases had no gene match. The germline gives CDR1 LNHDA, CDR2 SQIVND (reference sequence). The CDR3 contains 15 residues. CDR3 DNA sequence: TGTGCCAGTAGTACTGGGGACAGGGGCCGTGAAAAACTGTTTTTT. Translating it yields CASSTGDRGREKLFF.